One sample yielded the 27 T cell receptor beta chains listed below, sequenced in a study of OX40 agonist ivuxolimab in advanced cancers. The data were produced by immunoSEQ multiplex PCR, yet TCRdb's version contains in-frame clones alone and is incomplete. The repertoire holds roughly 57,000 clones, with roughly 87% as singletons. Sample: CD4+ or CD8+ T cells sorted from blood, taken in a trial of the OX40 agonist ivuxolimab. These receptors came from an adult with an advanced solid tumor such as melanoma, head and neck, liver or kidney cancer.

The V gene is TRBV19, the J gene TRBJ1-1; the D gene is possibly TRBD1 (5 bases). V was pared by 3 bases and J by 2 bases, with 7 bases between. This CDR3 region has 13 residues. Germline V lookup: CDR1 LNHDA, CDR2 SQIVND (reference sequence). CDR3 loop: CASSIGGNTEAFF. CDR3 DNA: TGTGCCAGTAGTATCGGGGGAAACACTGAAGCTTTCTTT.

This chain links TRBV10-3 with TRBJ1-1; D might be TRBD1 (5 bases). Deletions cut 9 bases from V and 3 bases from J, with 14 bases between. CDR3 length: 13 residues. Germline CDR1 ENHRY, CDR2 SYGVKD. The CDR3 nucleotides are TGTGCCATAAGGGACTCCCCGGACACTGAAGCTTTCTTT. It encodes CAIRDSPDTEAFF.

The count of this clone is one. This chain connects TRBV10-3 to TRBJ2-3; the match to TRBD2 covers 8 bases. The CDR3 length is 16 residues. Germline lookup yields CDR1 ENHRY and CDR2 SYGVKD. V was pared by 2 bases and J by 0 bases, with 4 bases of the junction left unmatched. The CDR3 region has the DNA TGTGCCATCAGTGAGCCGGGGGGGGGTAGCACAGATACGCAGTATTTT. Residues: CAISEPGGGSTDTQYF.

The V call is TRBV18, the J call TRBJ1-4, with D unclear. The CDR3 is 15 residues long. The ends were cut back, 8 bases at V and 0 bases at J, with 13 bases in the middle. Germline CDR1 KGHSH, CDR2 LQKENI. CDR3 sequence (DNA): TGTGCCAGCAACGGAGACCGGGCAACTAATGAAAAACTGTTTTTT. Translated: CASNGDRATNEKLFF.

The rearrangement joins TRBV2 to TRBJ2-1; TRBD2 aligns across 13 bases. Germline values: CDR1 SNHLY, CDR2 FYNNEI. V trimming: 5 bases; J trimming: 4 bases; junction bases outside the gene matches: 2. The CDR3 runs 15 residues. CDR3 region: CASSPGLAGYNEQFF. The CDR3 nucleotides read TGTGCCAGCAGTCCGGGACTAGCGGGGTACAATGAGCAGTTCTTC.

For the CDR3, the DNA is TGTGCCAGCAGTTCCCGAGAGGGGCGTAATAATGAAAAACTGTTTTTT. This sequence encodes CASSSREGRNNEKLFF. The chain employs TRBV28 and TRBJ1-4; D may be TRBD1 (5 bases). The V gene lost 4 bases and the J gene lost 4 bases, with 16 bases spanning the gap. Looked up from germline, CDR1 is MDHEN and CDR2 is SYDVKM. CDR3 length: 16 amino acids.

This clone was counted a single time. The V call is TRBV28, the J call TRBJ1-1; no clear D gene. V dropped 2 bases and J dropped 3 bases, with 4 bases sitting between them. The CDR3 spans 12 residues. Germline assignment: CDR1 MDHEN and CDR2 SYDVKM. The CDR3 DNA sequence: TGTGCCAGCAGTTTAAGGTACACTGAAGCTTTCTTT. Translating gives CASSLRYTEAFF.

The chain uses TRBV2 and TRBJ2-1; 7 bases match TRBD1. The germline gives CDR1 SNHLY, CDR2 FYNNEI. This CDR3 is built from 13 residues. V gave up 10 bases and J gave up 4 bases; unmatched junction bases: 7. CDR3 amino acids: CATRQGVYNEQFF. The DNA for the CDR3 is TGTGCCACCCGCCAGGGGGTTTACAATGAGCAGTTCTTC.

The V call is TRBV7-8, the J call TRBJ2-3; no firm D call. The CDR3 is made up of 16 amino acids. Germline V gene lookup returns CDR1 SGHVS and CDR2 FQNEAQ. Between the trimmed V and J ends, which lost 3 bases and 2 bases, there was a span of 15 bases. CDR3 residues: CASSFPGSTYTDTQYF. The CDR3 DNA is TGTGCCAGCAGCTTCCCCGGGTCCACCTACACAGATACGCAGTATTTT.

The chain has TRBV5-1 and TRBJ2-6, with a weak D call TRBD1 (6 bases). The V end was cut by 2 bases, the J end by 0 bases, with 21 bases between. This CDR3 comprises 20 residues. Germline lookup yields CDR1 SGHRS and CDR2 YFSETQ. The CDR3 coding sequence is TGCGCCAGCAGCTTAATCGGCAGGGGCCCCCAAGACTCTGGGGCCAACGTCCTGACTTTC. As protein: CASSLIGRGPQDSGANVLTF.

This clone was seen a single time. The genes are TRBV6-5 and TRBJ1-4, with TRBD1 matching over 9 bases. V was pared by 4 bases and J by 7 bases, with 10 bases of the junction left unmatched. There are 16 residues in the CDR3. Germline values: CDR1 MNHEY, CDR2 SVGAGI. CDR3 coding DNA: TGTGCCAGCAGTTCCGATCACAGGGGGCGCGTTGAAAAACTGTTTTTT. Residues: CASSSDHRGRVEKLFF.

The chain has TRBV28 and TRBJ1-6; D possibly corresponds to TRBD1 (6 bases). In germline, CDR1 is MDHEN, CDR2 SYDVKM. The V end lost 7 bases, the J end lost 10 bases, and 17 bases lay between the germline ends. The CDR3 spans 14 residues. CDR3 bases: TGTGCCAGCACCCCACAAGGGGGGCGGTCACCCCTCCACTTT. Its protein product is CASTPQGGRSPLHF.

The rearrangement uses TRBV5-1 and TRBJ2-5; 7 nucleotides agree with TRBD1. The germline gives CDR1 SGHRS, CDR2 YFSETQ. The CDR3 has 12 amino acids. Trimming at V came to 7 bases and at J to 3 bases, leaving 3 bases not matched to a gene. CDR3 bases: TGCGCCAGCGGACAGGTGGAAGAGACCCAGTACTTC. It translates to CASGQVEETQYF.

V and J are TRBV7-9 and TRBJ2-1; D unresolved. V shed 5 bases and J shed 9 bases, with 11 bases lying between them. Germline assignment: CDR1 SEHNR and CDR2 FQNEAQ (reference sequence). This CDR3 comprises 12 residues. In nucleotides, the CDR3 is TGTGCCAGCAGCAAAACAGTTTCTGAGCAGTTCTTC. Encoded protein: CASSKTVSEQFF. The variable domain in full, with the rest retrieved from reference TRBV7-9 and TRBJ2-1, is DTGVSQNPRHKITKRGQNVTFRCDPISEHNRLYWYRQTLGQGPEFLTYFQNEAQLEKSRLLSDRFSAERPKGSFSTLEIQRTEQGDSAMYLCASSKTVSEQFFGPGTRLTVL.

V is TRBV5-1 and J is TRBJ1-2; D is unclear. The CDR3 covers 14 residues. Trimming shortened V by 4 bases and J by 4 bases, and 14 bases separated the two germline ends. The germline CDR1 and CDR2 sequences are SGHRS and YFSETQ. CDR3 sequence (DNA): TGCGCCAGCAGCCCTGCCGAGACCCTCTATGGCTACACCTTC. This codes for CASSPAETLYGYTF.

V gene TRBV30 combines with J gene TRBJ1-3; TRBD1 matches at 7 bases. The CDR3 has 15 amino acids. The V and J ends lost 1 base and 4 bases, in that order; junction bases with no gene match: 7. The germline CDR1 and CDR2 sequences are GTSNPN and SVGIG (reference sequence). The CDR3 protein is CAWSANRGGGNTIYF. In DNA, the CDR3 is TGTGCCTGGAGTGCAAACAGGGGAGGAGGAAACACCATATATTTT.

The chain recombines TRBV5-1 with TRBJ1-1; the D gene is possibly TRBD1 (6 bases). The germline CDR1 and CDR2 sequences are SGHRS and YFSETQ. CDR3 size: 14 residues. With 0 bases removed from V and 5 bases from J, the gap between germline ends came to 11 bases. The CDR3: CASSLVQGYTEAFF. In DNA form, the CDR3 reads TGCGCCAGCAGCTTGGTCCAGGGGTATACTGAAGCTTTCTTT.

The genes are TRBV30 and TRBJ2-7; possibly TRBD1 for D (5 bases). CDR3 size: 12 residues. V gave up 3 bases and J gave up 2 bases, with 8 bases separating them. Germline loops: CDR1 GTSNPN, CDR2 SVGIG (reference sequence). CDR3 DNA sequence: TGTGCCTGGAGGAAACAGGCCTACGAGCAGTACTTC. Amino acids: CAWRKQAYEQYF.

The chain links TRBV28 to TRBJ2-1, with 11 bases lining up with TRBD2. Germline V gene sequence: CDR1 MDHEN, CDR2 SYDVKM. CDR3 length: 18 residues. With V trimmed by 7 bases and J by 8 bases, 19 bases remained unmatched. The CDR3 DNA reads TGTGCCAGCATTCCCCCGGGACTAGCGGCCCCCAACGCCGATGAGCAGTTCTTC. It is translated as CASIPPGLAAPNADEQFF.

CDR3 bases: TGTGCCTGGAGTGGGGGACATAGATCGTTACTTTACTTC. Translation gives CAWSGGHRSLLYF. The chain is built from TRBV30 and TRBJ2-4; weak D call: TRBD1 (6 bases). CDR1 is GTSNPN and CDR2 is SVGIG in the germline V gene (reference sequence). The V end lost 1 base, the J end lost 16 bases, and 20 bases lay between the germline ends. The CDR3 has 13 residues.

This clone was seen more than once but under ten times. The J gene is TRBJ1-2, the V gene TRBV19, with 7 bases fitting TRBD1. Germline-derived CDR1 and CDR2 are LNHDA and SQIVND (reference sequence). J lost 4 bases, V lost 6 bases, and 11 bases had no gene match. The CDR3 is made up of 15 amino acids. CDR3 residues: CASSTIETGPYGYTF. CDR3 sequence (DNA): TGTGCCAGTAGCACTATCGAGACAGGGCCCTATGGCTACACCTTC.

The chain combines TRBV5-6 with TRBJ2-7; TRBD2 matches at 8 bases. The J segment lost 5 bases and the V segment lost 1 base, leaving 5 bases of the junction unmatched. Germline-derived CDR1 and CDR2 are SGHDT and YYEEEE. CDR3 length: 14 residues. DNA of the CDR3: TGTGCCAGCAGCTTGACTAGCGGACCTAACGAGCAGTACTTC. It codes for CASSLTSGPNEQYF.

CDR3 coding DNA: TGCGCCAGCAGGCCCGAGGGATTTTACGAGCAGTACTTC. Amino acids: CASRPEGFYEQYF. The chain joins TRBV5-1 to TRBJ2-7; D is possibly TRBD2 (5 bases). The CDR3 extends over 13 amino acids. From germline, CDR1 is SGHRS and CDR2 YFSETQ. V lost 5 bases and J 4 bases, leaving 13 bases between the germline ends.

The V gene is TRBV6-5, the J gene TRBJ2-2; no reliable D call. This CDR3 is built from 13 residues. CDR1 and CDR2 from the germline V gene are MNHEY and SVGAGI. Between the trimmed V and J ends, which lost 7 bases and 5 bases, there was a span of 11 bases. CDR3 bases: TGTGCCAGCACCAACGGGCTTACCGGGGAGCTGTTTTTT. It yields the protein CASTNGLTGELFF.

This rearrangement joins TRBV19 to TRBJ2-5; no reliable D call. The germline gives CDR1 LNHDA, CDR2 SQIVND (reference sequence). Trimming stripped 5 bases from V and 3 bases from J, with 10 bases between. The CDR3 loop spans 13 amino acids. The CDR3 protein is CASSGEVKETQYF. CDR3 DNA sequence: TGTGCCAGTAGTGGAGAAGTAAAAGAGACCCAGTACTTC.

The chain couples TRBV5-3 to TRBJ1-5; 7 bases fit TRBD1. TRBV5-3 qualifies as an ORF whose function is uncertain. The CDR3 is 16 amino acids. V gave up 1 base and J gave up 1 base; unmatched junction bases: 5. The CDR3 is CARSLSTGASNQPQHF. The CDR3 bases are TGTGCCAGAAGCTTGAGCACAGGGGCCAGCAATCAGCCCCAGCATTTT.

The genes are TRBV9 and TRBJ2-2; 7 positions match TRBD1. CDR3 size: 15 residues. V was clipped by 4 bases and J by 5 bases; unmatched bases: 8. Germline V lookup: CDR1 SGDLS, CDR2 YYNGEE. The CDR3 reads CASSPRDSQTGELFF. The DNA for the CDR3 is TGTGCCAGCAGCCCACGGGACAGCCAAACCGGGGAGCTGTTTTTT.